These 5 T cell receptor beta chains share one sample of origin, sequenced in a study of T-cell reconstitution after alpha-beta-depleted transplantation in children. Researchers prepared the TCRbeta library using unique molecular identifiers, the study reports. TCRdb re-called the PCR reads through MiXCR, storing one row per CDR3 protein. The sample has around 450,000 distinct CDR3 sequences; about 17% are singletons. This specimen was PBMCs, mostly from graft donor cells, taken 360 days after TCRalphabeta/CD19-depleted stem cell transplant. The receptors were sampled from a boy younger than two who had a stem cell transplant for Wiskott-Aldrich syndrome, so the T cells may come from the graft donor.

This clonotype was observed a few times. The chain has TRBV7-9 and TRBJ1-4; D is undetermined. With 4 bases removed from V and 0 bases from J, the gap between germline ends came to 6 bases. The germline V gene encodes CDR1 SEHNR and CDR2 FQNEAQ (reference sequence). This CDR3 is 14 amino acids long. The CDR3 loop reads CASSSTSTNEKLFF. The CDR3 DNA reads TGTGCCAGCAGCTCTACATCAACTAATGAAAAACTGTTTTTT.

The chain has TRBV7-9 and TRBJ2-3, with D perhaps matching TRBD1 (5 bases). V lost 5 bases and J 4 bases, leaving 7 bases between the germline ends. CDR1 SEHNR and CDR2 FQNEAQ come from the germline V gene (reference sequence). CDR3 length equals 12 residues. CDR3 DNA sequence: TGTGCCAGCAGCAAACAGGCAGATACGCAGTATTTT. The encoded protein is CASSKQADTQYF.

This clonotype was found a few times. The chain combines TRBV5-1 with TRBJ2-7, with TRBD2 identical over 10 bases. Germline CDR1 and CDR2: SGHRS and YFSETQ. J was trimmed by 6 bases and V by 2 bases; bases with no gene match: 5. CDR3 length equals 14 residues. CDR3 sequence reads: CASSFGTSEFEQYF. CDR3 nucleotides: TGCGCCAGCAGCTTCGGGACTAGCGAGTTCGAGCAGTACTTC.

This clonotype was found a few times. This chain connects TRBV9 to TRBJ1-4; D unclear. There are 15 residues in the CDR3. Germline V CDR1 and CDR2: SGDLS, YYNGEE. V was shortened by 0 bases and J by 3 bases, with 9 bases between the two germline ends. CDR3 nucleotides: TGTGCCAGCAGCGTAGGGGGATTCCCTAATGAAAAACTGTTTTTT. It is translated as CASSVGGFPNEKLFF.

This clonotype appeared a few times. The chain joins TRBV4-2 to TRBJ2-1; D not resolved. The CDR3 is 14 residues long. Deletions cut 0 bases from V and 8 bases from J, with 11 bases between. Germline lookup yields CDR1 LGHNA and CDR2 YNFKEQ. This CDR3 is CASSQDGLIDEQFF. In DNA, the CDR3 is TGTGCCAGCAGCCAAGATGGATTGATAGATGAGCAGTTCTTC.